The 24 T cell receptor beta chains in this list originate from one sample, sequenced in a study of shared clonotypes between healthy human individuals. The protocol was immunoSEQ multiplex PCR, while the TCRdb copy is restricted to in-frame clones and leaves out a portion. The sample consists of about 380,000 clones, around 96% of them appearing once. Material: memory CD8+ T cells sorted from blood. Described subset: CD45RO+ cells pooled with CCR7-negative TemRA cells. The source of these receptors is a man in his thirties or forties in good health.

On this clone itself: The junction shows a germline mismatch at one end, possibly a read error. The J gene is TRBJ2-1, the V gene TRBV7-7; a possible D gene is TRBD2 (6 bases). Per the germline V gene, CDR1 is SSHAT and CDR2 is FNYEAQ (reference sequence). This CDR3 is built from 15 residues. CDR3 DNA sequence: TGTGCTAGCAGCTCCGGGGCGGGGCCTGGAGATGAGCAGTTCTTC. Its translation: CASSSGAGPGDEQFF.

The chain recombines TRBV6-1 with TRBJ2-3; D is unclear. Germline lookup yields CDR1 MNHNS and CDR2 SASEGT. This CDR3 contains 12 residues. Trimming took 1 base from V and 7 from J, leaving 6 bases between them. CDR3 DNA sequence: TGTGCCAGCAGTGAAGATGTACATACGCAGTATTTT. Translating it yields CASSEDVHTQYF.

V is TRBV7-9 and J is TRBJ2-2; no definite D call. The CDR3 contains 17 residues. Trimming took 5 bases from V and 0 from J, leaving 16 bases between them. From germline, CDR1 is SEHNR and CDR2 FQNEAQ (reference sequence). Here the CDR3 reads CASSPRLGPANTGELFF. CDR3 nucleotide sequence: TGTGCCAGCAGCCCTAGGCTGGGCCCGGCGAACACCGGGGAGCTGTTTTTT.

The chain uses TRBV6-1 and TRBJ2-5; D is perhaps TRBD2 (5 bases). Germline CDR1 is MNHNS and CDR2 is SASEGT. The length of the CDR3 is 16 residues. The germline V and J ends were trimmed by 1 base and 3 bases, with 15 bases remaining between them. This chain's CDR3 is CASSEVWTVREETQYF. The CDR3 nucleotides are TGTGCCAGCAGTGAAGTTTGGACGGTGAGGGAAGAGACCCAGTACTTC.

This clone has a handful of counts. The J gene is TRBJ1-4, the V gene TRBV4-2, with 7 bases fitting TRBD1. This CDR3 is built from 15 residues. Germline V lookup: CDR1 LGHNA, CDR2 YNFKEQ. After removal of 4 bases from V and 7 bases from J, the junction contained 9 bases not matched to a gene. In nucleotides, the CDR3 is TGTGCCAGCAGCCGAGAACAGGGGTCTCTTGAAAAACTGTTTTTT. Protein sequence: CASSREQGSLEKLFF.

The J gene is TRBJ2-7, the V gene TRBV9; D possibly uses TRBD1 or TRBD2 (5 bases each). Trimming shortened V by 4 bases and J by 6 bases, and 20 bases separated the two germline ends. This CDR3 spans 15 amino acids. CDR1 and CDR2 from the germline V gene are SGDLS and YYNGEE. CDR3 DNA: TGTGCCAGCAGCCCTCCCGGGGCGCGGATTCGCGAGCAGTACTTC. The encoded protein is CASSPPGARIREQYF.

The gene calls are TRBV7-9 and TRBJ2-1; D gene ambiguous. The CDR3 runs to 14 residues. V lost 0 bases, J lost 4 bases, and 7 bases lay in between. Looked up from germline, CDR1 is SEHNR and CDR2 is FQNEAQ (reference sequence). Here the CDR3 reads CASSLAVHYNEQFF. CDR3 DNA sequence: TGTGCCAGCAGCTTAGCGGTTCATTACAATGAGCAGTTCTTC.

As to this clone: This sample also contains other DNA sequences that code for the same CDR3. V is TRBV18 and J is TRBJ2-5; D call uncertain. V gave up 1 base and J gave up 2 bases, with 2 bases separating them. Germline V gene lookup returns CDR1 KGHSH and CDR2 LQKENI. This CDR3 has 12 residues. CDR3 sequence reads: CASSPRQETQYF. The DNA of the CDR3 is TGTGCCAGCTCACCACGTCAAGAGACCCAGTACTTC.

This chain connects TRBV10-3 to TRBJ2-1; TRBD1 matches at 10 bases. Per germline, CDR1 ENHRY and CDR2 SYGVKD. The CDR3 is 17 residues long. Trimming at V came to 0 bases and at J to 0 bases, leaving 2 bases not matched to a gene. The CDR3 region has the DNA TGTGCCATCAGTGAGTCTAGGACAGGGGGCTCCTACAATGAGCAGTTCTTC. This sequence encodes CAISESRTGGSYNEQFF.

A note on this clone: This sample also contains other DNA sequences that code for the same CDR3. The chain joins TRBV5-1 to TRBJ2-2; the match to TRBD2 covers 11 bases. This CDR3 has 16 amino acids. J was trimmed by 2 bases and V by 4 bases; bases with no gene match: 4. Germline V CDR1 and CDR2: SGHRS, YFSETQ. CDR3 nucleotide sequence: TGCGCCAGCAGCCTCCTAGCGGGAGGTAACACCGGGGAGCTGTTTTTT. Translated: CASSLLAGGNTGELFF. Based on the CDR3 plus reference TRBV5-1 and TRBJ2-2, the full variable domain is KAGVTQTPRYLIKTRGQQVTLSCSPISGHRSVSWYQQTPGQGLQFLFEYFSETQRNKGNFPGRFSGRQFSNSRSEMNVSTLELGDSALYLCASSLLAGGNTGELFFGEGSRLTVL.

The chain is built from TRBV9 and TRBJ2-1, with 8 bases lining up with TRBD2. The V segment lost 0 bases and the J segment 4 bases; nucleotides outside the gene matches: 3. The CDR3 spans 15 residues. The germline V gene has CDR1 SGDLS and CDR2 YYNGEE. The CDR3 loop is CASSVAGRGYNEQFF. The CDR3 bases are TGTGCCAGCAGCGTAGCCGGGAGGGGGTACAATGAGCAGTTCTTC.

Only a few counts were recorded for this clone. This chain links TRBV6-6 with TRBJ1-2, with D perhaps matching TRBD1 (5 bases). Trimming took 6 bases from V and 3 from J, leaving 11 bases between them. This CDR3 comprises 13 residues. Germline V gives CDR1 MNHNY, CDR2 SVGAGI (reference sequence). CDR3 DNA sequence: TGTGCCAGCAGGCTAGGGGCAGACTATGGCTACACCTTC. It specifies CASRLGADYGYTF.

The chain has TRBV5-3 and TRBJ2-7; possible D gene TRBD1, 6 bases. TRBV5-3 belongs to the ORF category, with a function that is uncertain. This CDR3 region has 14 residues. V was cut by 7 bases and J by 0 bases, with 14 bases left in between. CDR3 sequence: CARLAFRGSYEQYF. The CDR3 nucleotides are TGTGCCAGATTGGCTTTCAGGGGCTCCTACGAGCAGTACTTC.

This clone has more than one count but fewer than ten. The V gene is TRBV10-3, the J gene TRBJ1-1; 7 bases agree with TRBD1. V gave up 2 bases and J gave up 6 bases; unmatched junction bases: 0. The germline CDR1 and CDR2 sequences are ENHRY and SYGVKD. The CDR3 consists of 12 residues. CDR3 protein: CAISETGAEAFF. The CDR3 DNA reads as TGTGCCATCAGTGAGACAGGGGCTGAAGCTTTCTTT.

As to this clone: Within the sample, other DNA sequences also encode this same CDR3. The V call is TRBV5-1, the J call TRBJ2-5; D is unclear. Trimming removed 4 bases at V and 2 bases at J, with 3 bases between. The germline CDR1 and CDR2 sequences are SGHRS and YFSETQ. The CDR3 extends over 11 amino acids. The CDR3 loop reads CASSGQETQYF. For the CDR3, the DNA is TGCGCCAGCAGCGGTCAAGAGACCCAGTACTTC.

J is TRBJ2-1 and V is TRBV5-1; unclear D gene. CDR1 is SGHRS, CDR2 YFSETQ, per germline. The ends were cut back, 5 bases at V and 2 bases at J, with 11 bases in the middle. This CDR3 region has 14 residues. CDR3 region: CASRPGLTYNEQFF. CDR3 DNA sequence: TGCGCCAGCAGGCCAGGATTGACCTACAATGAGCAGTTCTTC. Full variable domain (outside the CDR3, taken from reference TRBV5-1 and TRBJ2-1): KAGVTQTPRYLIKTRGQQVTLSCSPISGHRSVSWYQQTPGQGLQFLFEYFSETQRNKGNFPGRFSGRQFSNSRSEMNVSTLELGDSALYLCASRPGLTYNEQFFGPGTRLTVL.

The rearrangement joins TRBV7-6 to TRBJ1-2; D not resolved. This CDR3 is built from 14 residues. The germline V and J ends were trimmed by 2 bases and 3 bases, with 10 bases remaining between them. Germline loops: CDR1 SGHVS, CDR2 FNYEAQ. The CDR3 nucleotides read TGTGCCAGCAGCTTAATCCACGGACACTATGGCTACACCTTC. Encoded protein: CASSLIHGHYGYTF. Full variable domain (remainder filled in from reference TRBV7-6 and TRBJ1-2): GAGVSQSPRYKVTKRGQDVALRCDPISGHVSLYWYRQALGQGPEFLTYFNYEAQQDKSGLPNDRFSAERPEGSISTLTIQRTEQRDSAMYRCASSLIHGHYGYTFGSGTRLTVV.

This rearrangement joins TRBV28 to TRBJ2-3; the match to TRBD1 covers 8 bases. This CDR3 comprises 15 residues. J lost 9 bases, V lost 6 bases, and 14 bases had no gene match. Germline V gene data show CDR1 as MDHEN and CDR2 as SYDVKM. CDR3 nucleotide sequence: TGTGCCAGCAGACCAGACAGGGGAGAAGTCAGGACGCAGTATTTT. It codes for CASRPDRGEVRTQYF.

The V and J genes are TRBV7-9 and TRBJ2-7; TRBD1 matches 7 bases. Germline loops: CDR1 SEHNR, CDR2 FQNEAQ (reference sequence). Trimming took 6 bases from V and 9 from J; bases not matched to a gene: 14. This CDR3 has 14 amino acids. The CDR3 DNA sequence: TGTGCCAGCAGAAAGACAGGGTCTGCATCAGGGCAGTACTTC. Its translation is CASRKTGSASGQYF.

The genes are TRBV28 and TRBJ1-2; 8 positions match TRBD1. Germline-derived CDR1 and CDR2 are MDHEN and SYDVKM. J lost 4 bases, V lost 5 bases, and 6 bases had no gene match. This CDR3 region has 14 residues. The DNA of the CDR3 is TGTGCCAGCAGTACAGGGGGGGCCTTCTATGGCTACACCTTC. Translated, it gives CASSTGGAFYGYTF.

The chain recombines TRBV5-1 with TRBJ2-3, with a weak D call TRBD1 (6 bases). The CDR3 has 17 amino acids. CDR1 is SGHRS and CDR2 is YFSETQ in the germline V gene. With 3 bases removed from V and 1 base from J, the gap between germline ends came to 18 bases. CDR3 protein: CASSSANTGSGTDTQYF. CDR3 nucleotides: TGCGCCAGCAGCTCTGCCAACACAGGGAGTGGCACAGATACGCAGTATTTT.

This chain uses TRBV28 with TRBJ1-4, with a tentative D call TRBD1 (6 bases). The germline V gene encodes CDR1 MDHEN and CDR2 SYDVKM. The CDR3 runs to 15 residues. V was clipped by 5 bases and J by 2 bases, with 12 bases between them. The DNA of the CDR3 is TGTGCCAGCAGTCTAAAACAGGGTACTAATGAAAAACTGTTTTTT. Encoded protein: CASSLKQGTNEKLFF.

The chain recombines TRBV7-2 with TRBJ2-5; 9 bases are a match to TRBD2. V trimming: 5 bases; J trimming: 1 base; junction bases outside the gene matches: 8. The CDR3 is 16 residues long. CDR1 SGHTA and CDR2 FQGNSA come from the germline V gene. CDR3 residues: CASSRLGTSFQETQYF. The DNA for the CDR3 is TGTGCCAGCAGCCGGCTGGGGACTAGCTTCCAAGAGACCCAGTACTTC.

The V and J genes are TRBV30 and TRBJ2-7; 7 positions agree with TRBD1. The CDR3 runs 18 residues. Germline V gives CDR1 GTSNPN, CDR2 SVGIG (reference sequence). J lost 5 bases, V lost 0 bases, and 19 bases had no gene match. This CDR3 reads CAWSVAYNLRGLWHEQYF. The CDR3 DNA is TGTGCCTGGAGTGTGGCTTACAATCTCAGGGGGTTGTGGCACGAGCAGTACTTC.